A single T cell receptor (beta chain) is shown here with its context. Germline V lookup: CDR1 LGHNA, CDR2 YNFKEQ. The CDR3 is 18 residues long. V shed 0 bases, J shed 1 base, and the junction held 8 bases outside the gene matches. This sample was included in a study of cytomegalovirus exposure and HLA in healthy donors. Study-wide background: Findings of an earlier analysis included around 100 million unique TCR beta sequences from roughly 200 million T cells.

PCR used 60 Vbeta primers and 13 Jbeta primers. Method: immunoSEQ multiplex PCR; TCRdb's copy keeps in-frame clones and lacks some. The sample holds approximately 100,000 clones; roughly 82% are singletons and the top ten take over 9.5%. This chain uses TRBV4-2 with TRBJ2-3, with 9 nucleotides matching TRBD2. Sequenced sample: PBMCs. The clonotype was recovered from a man in his fifties in good health and CMV-seronegative. CDR3 DNA sequence: TGTGCCAGCAGCCAAGATCTGCAAGCGGGGGGCCGCACAGATACGCAGTATTTT. This translates into CASSQDLQAGGRTDTQYF.